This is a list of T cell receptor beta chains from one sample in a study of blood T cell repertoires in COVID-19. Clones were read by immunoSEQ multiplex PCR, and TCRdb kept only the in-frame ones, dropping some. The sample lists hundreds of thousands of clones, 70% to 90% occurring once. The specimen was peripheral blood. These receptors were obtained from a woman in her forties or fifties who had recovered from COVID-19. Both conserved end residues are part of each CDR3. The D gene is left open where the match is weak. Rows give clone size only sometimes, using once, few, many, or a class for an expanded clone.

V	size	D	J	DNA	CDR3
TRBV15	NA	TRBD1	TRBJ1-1	TGTGCCACCAGCAGAGATCGGGGGACAGGGGTTGAAGCTTTCTTT	CATSRDRGTGVEAFF
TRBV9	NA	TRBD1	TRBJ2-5	TGTGCCAGCGGTACAGGGGCTTTGGAGACCCAGTACTTC	CASGTGALETQYF
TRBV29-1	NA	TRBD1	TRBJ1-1	TGCAGCGTGGAAGGGACCGGGACAGGGGTGACTGAAGCTTTCTTT	CSVEGTGTGVTEAFF
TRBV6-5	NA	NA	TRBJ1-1	TGTGCCAGCAGTTACGCGGGGGGGGCAATGAACACTGAAGCTTTCTTT	CASSYAGGAMNTEAFF
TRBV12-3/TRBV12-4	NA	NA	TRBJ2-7	TGTGCCAGCAGTTTAGACAGGCGGGGCGAGCAGTACTTC	CASSLDRRGEQYF
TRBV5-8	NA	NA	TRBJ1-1	TGTGCCAGCAGCTTCCGGGCGGGCGCGGGGAACACTGAAGCTTTCTTT	CASSFRAGAGNTEAFF
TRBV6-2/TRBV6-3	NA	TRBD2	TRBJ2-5	TGTGCCAGCAGTTGGGAGCGGGGGGTTACACAAGAGACCCAGTACTTC	CASSWERGVTQETQYF
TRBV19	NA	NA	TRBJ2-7	TGTGCCAGTAGTCCACAGCGGAGCTACGAGCAGTACTTC	CASSPQRSYEQYF
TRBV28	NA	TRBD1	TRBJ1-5	TGTGCCAGCAGCCCCAGGGGCAGGGGGGAAGGTCAGCCCCAGCATTTT	CASSPRGRGEGQPQHF
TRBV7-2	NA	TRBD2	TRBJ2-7	TGTGCCAGCAGCTTAAGAGCGGGGGCCGTATCCTACGAGCAGTACTTC	CASSLRAGAVSYEQYF
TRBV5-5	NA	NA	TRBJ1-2	TGTGCCAGCAGCTTCTCCGGGGGAGGACGGCTGAACTATGGCTACACCTTC	CASSFSGGGRLNYGYTF
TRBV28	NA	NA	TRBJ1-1	TGTGCCAGCAGTTTATTACCTACAGGGTACACTGAAGCTTTCTTT	CASSLLPTGYTEAFF
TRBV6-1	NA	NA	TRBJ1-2	TGTGCCAGCAGTGAAGCCGCAGGGCGGTCTGGCTACACCTTC	CASSEAAGRSGYTF
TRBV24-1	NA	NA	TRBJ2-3	TGTGCCACCAGTCAATCAGATACGCAGTATTTT	CATSQSDTQYF
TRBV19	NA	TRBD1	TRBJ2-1	TGTGCCAGTAGTATAAGGGACAGGGTATTTGATGAGCAGTTCTTC	CASSIRDRVFDEQFF
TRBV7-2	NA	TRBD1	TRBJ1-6	TGTGCCAGCAGCCCCGGACAGGGAGGTTCACCCCTCCACTTT	CASSPGQGGSPLHF
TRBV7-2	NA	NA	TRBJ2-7	TGTGCCAGCAGCTTTACTAGCCTGGACGAGCAGTACTTC	CASSFTSLDEQYF
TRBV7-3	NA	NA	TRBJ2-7	TGTGCCAGCAGCTTAGTTGCGGGCGACGAGCAGTACTTC	CASSLVAGDEQYF
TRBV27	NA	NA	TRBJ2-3	TGTGCCAGCGGGGCTGGTACGCAGTATTTT	CASGAGTQYF
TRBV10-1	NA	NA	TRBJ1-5	TGCGCCAGTACCGATCTTCCGGGACACCTTAGCAATCAGCCCCAGCATTTT	CASTDLPGHLSNQPQHF
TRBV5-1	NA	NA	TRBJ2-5	TGCGCCAGCAGCCTGACCGGGACAACGAAAGAGACCCAGTACTTC	CASSLTGTTKETQYF
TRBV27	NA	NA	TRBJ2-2	TGTGCCAGCAGGCCGGGACTCGGGGAGCTGTTTTTT	CASRPGLGELFF
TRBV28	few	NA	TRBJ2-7	TGTGCCAGCAGGGGGCACTACGAGCAGTACTTC	CASRGHYEQYF
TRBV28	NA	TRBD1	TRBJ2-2	TGTGCCAGCAGTTGGACAGGGGCGTACACCGGGGAGCTGTTTTTT	CASSWTGAYTGELFF
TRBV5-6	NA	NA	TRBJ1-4	TGTGCCAGCAGAAGAACAGGGTTGCGTGAAAAACTGTTTTTT	CASRRTGLREKLFF
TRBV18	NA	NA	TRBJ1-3	TGTGCCAGCTCAAATACCGGGGGGAGCTCTGGAAACACCATATATTTT	CASSNTGGSSGNTIYF
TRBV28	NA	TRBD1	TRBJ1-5	TGTGCCAGCAGCCGGGCAGGGACAGGGAAAAGCAATCAGCCCCAGCATTTT	CASSRAGTGKSNQPQHF
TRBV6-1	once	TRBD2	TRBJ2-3	TGTGCCAGCAGCGAAAGGTGGTCTAGCGGGAGGAAAACAGATACGCAGTATTTT	CASSERWSSGRKTDTQYF
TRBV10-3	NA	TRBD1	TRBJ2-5	TGTGCCATCAGGGGACAGGTCGGGGAGACCCAGTACTTC	CAIRGQVGETQYF
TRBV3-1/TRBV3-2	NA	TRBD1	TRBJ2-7	TGTGCCAGCAGTCGGGGACAGGGGGCAACCTACGAGCAGTACTTC	CASSRGQGATYEQYF
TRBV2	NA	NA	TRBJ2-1	TGTGCCAGCAGCGTGAGTAACGGGTATGAGCAGTTCTTC	CASSVSNGYEQFF
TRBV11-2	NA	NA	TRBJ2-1	TGTGCCAGCAGCTTAGATCGAGGAGGGTCCTACAATGAGCAGTTCTTC	CASSLDRGGSYNEQFF
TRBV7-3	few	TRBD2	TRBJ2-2	TGTGCCAGCAGCTTGGGACTAGCGGGAGCTACCGGGGAGCTGTTTTTT	CASSLGLAGATGELFF
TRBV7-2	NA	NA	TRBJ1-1	TGTGCCAGCAGCTTGCACGGCGGGATCACTGAAGCTTTCTTT	CASSLHGGITEAFF
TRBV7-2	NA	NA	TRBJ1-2	TGTGCCAGCAGCTTAGCCGGGGATCAGGGCTACACCTTC	CASSLAGDQGYTF
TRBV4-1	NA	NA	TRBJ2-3	TGCGCCAGCAGCCAAGGAAAGTTTCAGGGGCCTAGCACAGATACGCAGTATTTT	CASSQGKFQGPSTDTQYF
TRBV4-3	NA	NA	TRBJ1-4	TGCGCCAGCAGCCAAGAGTTAACAGAAAAACTGTTTTTT	CASSQELTEKLFF
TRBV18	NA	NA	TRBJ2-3	TGTGCCAGCTCACCGGAGGCGGATACTAGCACAGATACGCAGTATTTT	CASSPEADTSTDTQYF
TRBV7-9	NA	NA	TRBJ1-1	TGTGCCAGCAGCACCCCGGGACTTACCACTGAAGCTTTCTTT	CASSTPGLTTEAFF
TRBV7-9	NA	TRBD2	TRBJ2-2	TGTGCCAGCAGCTCCCTAGCGGGAGCAACGAACACCGGGGAGCTGTTTTTT	CASSSLAGATNTGELFF
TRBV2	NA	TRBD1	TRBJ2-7	TGTGCCAGCAGGGGGCGGGACAGGGCCTACGAGCAGTACTTC	CASRGRDRAYEQYF
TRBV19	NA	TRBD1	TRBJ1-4	TGTGCCAGTAGTCCACAGGGGGGAGATGAAAAACTGTTTTTT	CASSPQGGDEKLFF
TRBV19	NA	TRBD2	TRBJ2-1	TGTGCCAGTAGCGATCTAACTAGCGGGAGCAATGAGCAGTTCTTC	CASSDLTSGSNEQFF
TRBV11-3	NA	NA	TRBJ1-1	TGTGCCAGCAGCTTGGCGGGGAACACTGAAGCTTTCTTT	CASSLAGNTEAFF
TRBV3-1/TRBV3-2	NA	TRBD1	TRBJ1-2	TGTGCCAGCAGCCAAACCTCGGGACAGGGCGGAGGAGGCTACACCTTC	CASSQTSGQGGGGYTF